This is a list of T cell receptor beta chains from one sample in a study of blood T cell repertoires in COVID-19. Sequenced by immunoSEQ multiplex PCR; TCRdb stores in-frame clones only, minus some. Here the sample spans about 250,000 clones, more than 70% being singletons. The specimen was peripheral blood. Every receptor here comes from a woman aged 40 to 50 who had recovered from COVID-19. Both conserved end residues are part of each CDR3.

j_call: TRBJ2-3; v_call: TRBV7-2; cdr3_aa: CASSLLGQGYTDTQYF
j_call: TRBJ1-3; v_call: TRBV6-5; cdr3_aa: CASTPGGVFGNTIYF
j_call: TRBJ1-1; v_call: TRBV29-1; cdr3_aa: CSGGNRGLYRTEAFF
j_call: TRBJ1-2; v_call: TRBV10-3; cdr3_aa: CAISGAQGDYGYTF
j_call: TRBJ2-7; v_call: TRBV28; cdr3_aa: CASGSGTGAGTYEQYF
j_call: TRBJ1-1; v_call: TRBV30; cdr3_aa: CAWSASPVGGKAFF
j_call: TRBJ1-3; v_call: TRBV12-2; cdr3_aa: CASRPWGGPGNTIYF
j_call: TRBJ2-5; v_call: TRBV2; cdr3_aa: CASSQDTQETQYF
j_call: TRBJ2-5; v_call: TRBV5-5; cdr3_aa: CASSPGVIGGETQYF
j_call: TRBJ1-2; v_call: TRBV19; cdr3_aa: CASTNRDRASGGYTF
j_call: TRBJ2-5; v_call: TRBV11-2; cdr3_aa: CASSLGRNQETQYF
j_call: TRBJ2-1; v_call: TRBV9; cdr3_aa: CASSVEVRSPYNEQFF
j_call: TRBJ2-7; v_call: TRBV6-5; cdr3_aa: CASSRSLGQGGQYF
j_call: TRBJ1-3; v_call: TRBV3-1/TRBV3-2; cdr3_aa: CASSPRTTSGNTIYF
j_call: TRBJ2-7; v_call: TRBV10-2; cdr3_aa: CASKNSSPSSYEQYF
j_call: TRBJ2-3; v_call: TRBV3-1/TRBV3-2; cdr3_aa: CASSRASGRGADTQYF
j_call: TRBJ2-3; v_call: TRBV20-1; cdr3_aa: CSAQLDTQYF
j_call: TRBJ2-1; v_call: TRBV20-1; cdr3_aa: CSASPPPGGQFF
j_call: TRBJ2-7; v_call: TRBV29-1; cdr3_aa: CSVASGTSYEQYF
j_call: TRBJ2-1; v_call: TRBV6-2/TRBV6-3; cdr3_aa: CASSRTSDSYNEQFF
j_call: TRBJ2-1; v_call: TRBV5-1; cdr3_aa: CASSHPEGGSGDEQFF
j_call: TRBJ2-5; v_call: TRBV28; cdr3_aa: CASSLGRLETQYF
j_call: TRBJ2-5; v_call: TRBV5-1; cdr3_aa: CASSPRQGLETQYF
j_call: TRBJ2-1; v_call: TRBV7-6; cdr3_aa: CASSLGGGLVNEQFF
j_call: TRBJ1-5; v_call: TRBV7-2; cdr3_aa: CASSLDSRVVYQPQHF
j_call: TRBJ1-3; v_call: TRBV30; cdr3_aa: CAWSVGGLSSGNTIYF
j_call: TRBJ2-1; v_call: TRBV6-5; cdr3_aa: CASSPGTSGTNEQFF
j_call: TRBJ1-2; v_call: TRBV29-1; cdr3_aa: CSVDQGQGYGYTF
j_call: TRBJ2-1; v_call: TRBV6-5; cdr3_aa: CASSPGLEGKQFF
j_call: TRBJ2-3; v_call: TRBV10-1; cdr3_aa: CASSEAGVTDTQYF
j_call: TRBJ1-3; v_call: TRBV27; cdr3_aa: CASSLGAGNTIYF
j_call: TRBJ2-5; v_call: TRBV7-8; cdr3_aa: CASSPRGETQYF
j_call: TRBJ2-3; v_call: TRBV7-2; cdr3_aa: CASSLDPGGGGDTQYF
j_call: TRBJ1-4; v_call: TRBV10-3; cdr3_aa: CAISGQRTEKLFF
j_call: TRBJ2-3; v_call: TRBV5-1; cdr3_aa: CASSWTGGVRSTDTQYF
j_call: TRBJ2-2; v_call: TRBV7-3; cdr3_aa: CASSPETVPRNTGELFF
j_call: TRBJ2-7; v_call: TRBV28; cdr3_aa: CASSRAQSGYEQYF
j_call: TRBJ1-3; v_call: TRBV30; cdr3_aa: CAWSGGGASGNTIYF
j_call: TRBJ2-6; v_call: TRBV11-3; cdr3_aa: CASSVQLSGANVLTF
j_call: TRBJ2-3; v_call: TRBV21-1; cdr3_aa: CASVMEREPADTQYF
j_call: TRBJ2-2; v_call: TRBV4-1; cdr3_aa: CASSRGGPSGMVGELFF
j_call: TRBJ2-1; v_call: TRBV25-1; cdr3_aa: CASRRGKSEQFF
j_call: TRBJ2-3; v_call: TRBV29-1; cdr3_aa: CSSGEAGGWDTQYF
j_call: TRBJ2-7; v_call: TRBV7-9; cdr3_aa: CASSLGSGIDEQYF
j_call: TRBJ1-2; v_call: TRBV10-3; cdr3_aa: CAISENWDTNYGYTF
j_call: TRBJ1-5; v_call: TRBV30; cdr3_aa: CAWSPVQGALLSNQPQHF